This record looks at one T cell receptor beta chain sequence and its context. Its antigen is not known. With V trimmed by 0 bases and J by 5 bases, 13 bases remained unmatched. CDR1 and CDR2 (germline): LGHNA, YSLEER. This CDR3 is built from 17 residues. Clones were sequenced by immunoSEQ multiplex PCR, and TCRdb holds only the in-frame ones, with some missing. The profile covers over 750,000 clones, with about 96% appearing a single time and about 0.21% taken by the ten largest. This sample was taken from a study of shared clonotypes between healthy human individuals. Study findings and constraints: Despite large depth, rarefaction showed incomplete sorted-subset sequencing. Depth of sequencing was expected to influence donor clonotype sharing.

It was CD45RO-negative cells, positively selected for CCR7, that made up naive CD8 cells, with terminally differentiated effector memory CD45RA+ cells excluded. The V gene is TRBV4-3, the J gene TRBJ2-7, with 7 bases fitting TRBD2. The sequenced sample was naive CD8+ T cells sorted from blood. The TCR originated in a man aged 30 to 39 in good health. CDR3 bases: TGCGCCAGCAGCCAAGAAGTGGCCTTGGCGGGAGCTGACGAGCAGTACTTC. It encodes CASSQEVALAGADEQYF.